This TCR beta chain appears in the sequencing data of a study of cytomegalovirus exposure and HLA in healthy donors. General study findings and limits: In an earlier analysis, about 87% or about 30%: the productive usage of most TCR beta V segments. The authors enumerated over 150 TCR beta chains as linked to cytomegalovirus. Researchers left out some V segments, among them TRBV6-2 and TRBV6-3, as indistinguishable.

The PCR ran on 60 Vbeta and 13 Jbeta primers. Only in-frame clones appear in the TCRdb table, and some are missing; sequencing was by immunoSEQ multiplex PCR. The sample holds about 190,000 clones, around nine tenths seen once. Germline V gives CDR1 KGHSH, CDR2 LQKENI. With V trimmed by 2 bases and J by 7 bases, 10 bases remained unmatched. The CDR3 has 17 amino acids. Remarks on this clone: Its antigen is undetermined.

The receptor's source is a woman under 30 in good health and CMV-seronegative. Material for sequencing was PBMCs. The chain recombines TRBV18 with TRBJ2-1, with TRBD2 matching 11 bases. The CDR3 nucleotides read TGTGCCAGCTCACCAATCCCTAGCGGGGGGTTTAATAATGAGCAGTTCTTC. As protein: CASSPIPSGGFNNEQFF. Using reference TRBV18 and TRBJ2-1 for the parts outside the CDR3, the full variable domain is NAGVMQNPRHLVRRRGQEARLRCSPMKGHSHVYWYRQLPEEGLKFMVYLQKENIIDESGMPKERFSAEFPKEGPSILRIQQVVRGDSAAYFCASSPIPSGGFNNEQFFGPGTRLTVL.